This T cell receptor (beta chain) was captured in a study of PD-L1 blockade in urothelial cancer. Study-level information: A median approximately 150,000 T cells were found in blood samples.

TCRdb's table, derived via immunoSEQ multiplex PCR, lists solely in-frame clones and lacks some. The sample lists nearly 50,000 clones; approximately 86% were seen once. Time point: peripheral blood 6 weeks after treatment start. This CDR3 spans 17 amino acids. Germline CDR1 reads WSHSY; CDR2 reads SAAADI. V lost 6 bases, J lost 2 bases, and 12 bases stayed unmatched. Sequenced material: PBMCs, taken around atezolizumab (anti-PD-L1) treatment. The sequence came from a man between 50 and 59 years old with urothelial cancer. The chain uses TRBV10-2 and TRBJ2-4, with 8 bases lining up with TRBD2. CDR3 coding DNA: TGCGCCAGCAGGACAGCGGGGGATACTAGTTCCAAAAACATTCAGTACTTC. Encoded protein: CASRTAGDTSSKNIQYF.